The 5 T cell receptor beta chains listed next were all sequenced from one sample in a study of blood T cell repertoires in COVID-19. Method: immunoSEQ multiplex PCR; TCRdb's copy keeps in-frame clones and lacks some. The sample holds 200,000 to 250,000 clones, roughly 90% seen once. The sample was PBMCs or T cells enriched from blood (not recorded which). The receptors were sampled from a woman aged 45 to 65 in a cohort exposed to, infected with or recovered from COVID-19 (not recorded which).

The rearrangement uses TRBV27 and TRBJ2-1, with 7 bases matching TRBD2. The CDR3 is 15 residues long. Germline trimming cut 11 bases from V and 6 bases from J; bases unmatched to any gene: 16. Per germline, CDR1 MNHEY and CDR2 SMNVEV (reference sequence). The CDR3 reads CAAKRSIGGTNEQFF. The CDR3 DNA reads TGTGCCGCCAAAAGGTCGATCGGGGGGACCAATGAGCAGTTCTTC.

The chain recombines TRBV27 with TRBJ1-2; no clear D gene. The CDR3 length is 13 residues. CDR1 MNHEY and CDR2 SMNVEV come from the germline V gene (reference sequence). Trimming stripped 8 bases from V and 4 bases from J, with 14 bases between. The CDR3 here is CASGTGMLYGYTF. CDR3 DNA sequence: TGTGCCAGCGGAACCGGGATGCTCTATGGCTACACCTTC.

DNA for the CDR3: TGTGCCAGCAGTCCCGGATCCGGGGATACGCAGTATTTT. Amino acids: CASSPGSGDTQYF. The gene calls are TRBV12-3 or TRBV12-4 and TRBJ2-3; D is uncertain. The CDR3 runs 13 residues. V was trimmed by 5 bases and J by 6 bases, leaving 12 bases between them.

The chain couples TRBV28 to TRBJ2-1, with 8 bases fitting TRBD1. The CDR3 spans 14 residues. The V segment lost 6 bases and the J segment 0 bases; nucleotides outside the gene matches: 1. Germline V gene data show CDR1 as MDHEN and CDR2 as SYDVKM. This CDR3 reads CASSTGGSYNEQFF. The CDR3 DNA is TGTGCCAGCAGCACAGGGGGCTCCTACAATGAGCAGTTCTTC.

The chain has TRBV27 and TRBJ2-2, with 9 bases aligning to TRBD1. From germline, CDR1 is MNHEY and CDR2 SMNVEV (reference sequence). The CDR3 covers 18 residues. V shed 3 bases and J 3 bases; nucleotides not matched to a gene: 11. The CDR3 DNA reads as TGTGCCAGCAGTTTTTACCCACCGGGACAGGGATACACCGGGGAGCTGTTTTTT. It specifies CASSFYPPGQGYTGELFF.